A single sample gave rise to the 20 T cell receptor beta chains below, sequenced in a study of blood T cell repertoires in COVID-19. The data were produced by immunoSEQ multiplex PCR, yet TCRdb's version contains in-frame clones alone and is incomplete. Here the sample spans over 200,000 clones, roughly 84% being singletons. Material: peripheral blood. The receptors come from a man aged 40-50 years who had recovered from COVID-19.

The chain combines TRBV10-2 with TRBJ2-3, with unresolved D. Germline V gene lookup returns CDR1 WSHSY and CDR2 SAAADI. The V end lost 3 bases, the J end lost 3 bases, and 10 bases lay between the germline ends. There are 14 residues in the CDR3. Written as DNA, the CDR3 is TGCGCCAGCAGTGATGTGTCGAGGACAGATACGCAGTATTTT. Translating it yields CASSDVSRTDTQYF.

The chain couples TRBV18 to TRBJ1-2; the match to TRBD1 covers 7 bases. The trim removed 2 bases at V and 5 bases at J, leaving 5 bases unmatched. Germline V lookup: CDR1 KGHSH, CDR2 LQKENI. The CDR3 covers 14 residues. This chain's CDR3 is CASSPGTDSYGYTF. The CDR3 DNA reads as TGTGCCAGCTCACCAGGGACAGATTCTTATGGCTACACCTTC. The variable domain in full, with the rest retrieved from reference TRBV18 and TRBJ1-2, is NAGVMQNPRHLVRRRGQEARLRCSPMKGHSHVYWYRQLPEEGLKFMVYLQKENIIDESGMPKERFSAEFPKEGPSILRIQQVVRGDSAAYFCASSPGTDSYGYTFGSGTRLTVV.

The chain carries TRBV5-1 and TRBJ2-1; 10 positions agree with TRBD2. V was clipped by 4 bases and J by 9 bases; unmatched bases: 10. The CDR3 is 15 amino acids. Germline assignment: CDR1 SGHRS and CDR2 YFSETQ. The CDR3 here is CASSPTSGEATEQFF. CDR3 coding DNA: TGCGCCAGCAGCCCCACTAGCGGGGAAGCCACTGAGCAGTTCTTC.

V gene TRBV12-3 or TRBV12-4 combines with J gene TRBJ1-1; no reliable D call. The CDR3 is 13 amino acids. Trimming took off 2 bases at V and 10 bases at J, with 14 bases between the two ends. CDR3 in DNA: TGTGCCAGCAGTTTATCATCGACGGGTTCAGCTTTCTTT. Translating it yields CASSLSSTGSAFF.

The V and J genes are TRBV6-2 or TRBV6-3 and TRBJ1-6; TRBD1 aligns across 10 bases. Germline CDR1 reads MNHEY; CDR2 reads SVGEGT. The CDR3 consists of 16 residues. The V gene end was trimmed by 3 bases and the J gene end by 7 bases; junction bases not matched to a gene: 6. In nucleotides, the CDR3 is TGTGCCAGCAGTTATCTCGGGACAGGGGCAAATTCACCCCTCCACTTT. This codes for CASSYLGTGANSPLHF.

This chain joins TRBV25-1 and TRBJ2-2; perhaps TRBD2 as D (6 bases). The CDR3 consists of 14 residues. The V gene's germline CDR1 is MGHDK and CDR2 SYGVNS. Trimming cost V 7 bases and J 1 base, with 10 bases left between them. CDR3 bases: TGTGCCAGCACGGGGGACCTGAACACCGGGGAGCTGTTTTTT. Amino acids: CASTGDLNTGELFF.

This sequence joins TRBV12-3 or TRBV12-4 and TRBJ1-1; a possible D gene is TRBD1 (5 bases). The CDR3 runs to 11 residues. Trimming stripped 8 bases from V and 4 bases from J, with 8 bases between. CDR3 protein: CASLGPTEAFF. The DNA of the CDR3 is TGTGCCAGCCTGGGGCCCACTGAAGCTTTCTTT.

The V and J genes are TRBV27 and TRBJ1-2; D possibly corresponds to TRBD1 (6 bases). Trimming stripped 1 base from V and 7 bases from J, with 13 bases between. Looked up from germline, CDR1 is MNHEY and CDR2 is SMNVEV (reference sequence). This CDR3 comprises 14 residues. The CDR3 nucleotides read TGTGCCAGCAGTTTATATACAGGGCTCCCTGGCTACACCTTC. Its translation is CASSLYTGLPGYTF.

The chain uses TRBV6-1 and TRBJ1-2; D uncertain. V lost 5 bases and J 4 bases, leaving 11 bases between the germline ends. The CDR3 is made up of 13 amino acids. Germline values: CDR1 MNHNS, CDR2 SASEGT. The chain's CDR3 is CASSTLQSYGYTF. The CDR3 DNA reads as TGTGCCAGCAGTACCTTACAGAGCTATGGCTACACCTTC.

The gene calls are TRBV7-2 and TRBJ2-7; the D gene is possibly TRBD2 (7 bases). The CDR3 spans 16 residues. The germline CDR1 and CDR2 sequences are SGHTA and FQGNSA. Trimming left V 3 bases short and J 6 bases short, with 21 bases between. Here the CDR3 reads CASSFYGGRLEPEQYF. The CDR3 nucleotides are TGTGCCAGCAGCTTTTACGGGGGGCGCCTTGAGCCCGAGCAGTACTTC.

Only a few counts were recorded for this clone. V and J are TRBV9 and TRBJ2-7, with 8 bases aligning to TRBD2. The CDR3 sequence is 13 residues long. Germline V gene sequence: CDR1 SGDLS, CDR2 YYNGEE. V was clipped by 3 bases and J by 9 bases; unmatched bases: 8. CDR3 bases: TGTGCCAGCAGCGGGGGACTAGGCTTGGGGCAGTACTTC. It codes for CASSGGLGLGQYF.

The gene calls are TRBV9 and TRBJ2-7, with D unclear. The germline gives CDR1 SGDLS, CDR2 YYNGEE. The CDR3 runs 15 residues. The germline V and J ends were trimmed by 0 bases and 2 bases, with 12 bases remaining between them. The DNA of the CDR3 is TGTGCCAGCAGCGTAGAGGCGGAACGAGCCTACGAGCAGTACTTC. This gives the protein CASSVEAERAYEQYF.

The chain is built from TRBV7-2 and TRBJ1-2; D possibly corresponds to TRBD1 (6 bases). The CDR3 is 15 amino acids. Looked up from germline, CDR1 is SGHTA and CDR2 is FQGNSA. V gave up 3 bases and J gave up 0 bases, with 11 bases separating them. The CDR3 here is CASSFATGPNYGYTF. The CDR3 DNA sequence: TGTGCCAGCAGCTTCGCGACAGGCCCTAACTATGGCTACACCTTC.

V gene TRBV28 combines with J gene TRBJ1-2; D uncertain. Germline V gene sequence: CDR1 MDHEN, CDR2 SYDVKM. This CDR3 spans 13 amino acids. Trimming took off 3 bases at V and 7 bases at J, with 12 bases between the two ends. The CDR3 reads CASSFSESGGYTF. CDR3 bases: TGTGCCAGCAGTTTTAGTGAGTCTGGTGGCTACACCTTC.

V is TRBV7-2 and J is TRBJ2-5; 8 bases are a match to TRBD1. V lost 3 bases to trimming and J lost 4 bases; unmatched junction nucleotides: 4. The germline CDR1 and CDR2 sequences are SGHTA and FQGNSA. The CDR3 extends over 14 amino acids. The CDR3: CASSLDRAGETQYF. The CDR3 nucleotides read TGTGCCAGCAGCTTGGACAGGGCTGGAGAGACCCAGTACTTC.

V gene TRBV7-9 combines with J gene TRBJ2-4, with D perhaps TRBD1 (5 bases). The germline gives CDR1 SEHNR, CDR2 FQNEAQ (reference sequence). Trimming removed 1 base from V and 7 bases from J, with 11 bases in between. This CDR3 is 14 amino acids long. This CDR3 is CASSLGTLGNIQYF. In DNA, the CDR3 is TGTGCCAGCAGCTTAGGGACATTAGGGAACATTCAGTACTTC.

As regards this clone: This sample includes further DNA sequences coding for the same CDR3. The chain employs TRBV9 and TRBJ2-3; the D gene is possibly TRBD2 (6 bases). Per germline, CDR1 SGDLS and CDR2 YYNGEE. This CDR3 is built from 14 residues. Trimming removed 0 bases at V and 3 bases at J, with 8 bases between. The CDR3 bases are TGTGCCAGCAGCGTAGCGGGAGTAACAGATACGCAGTATTTT. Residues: CASSVAGVTDTQYF.

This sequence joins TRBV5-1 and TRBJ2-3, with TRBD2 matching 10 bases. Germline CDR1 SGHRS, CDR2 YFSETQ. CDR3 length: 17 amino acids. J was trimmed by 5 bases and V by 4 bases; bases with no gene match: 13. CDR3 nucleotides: TGCGCCAGCAGCCCCTACCCTAGCGGGAGTTGGTTAGATACGCAGTATTTT. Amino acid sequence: CASSPYPSGSWLDTQYF.

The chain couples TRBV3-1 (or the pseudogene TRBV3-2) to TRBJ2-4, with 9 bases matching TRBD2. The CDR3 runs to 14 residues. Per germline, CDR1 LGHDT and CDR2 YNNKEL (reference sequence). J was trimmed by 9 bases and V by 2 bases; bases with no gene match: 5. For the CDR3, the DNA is TGTGCCAGCAGCCAACGGGCGGGAGGGGGCATTCAGTACTTC. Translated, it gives CASSQRAGGGIQYF.

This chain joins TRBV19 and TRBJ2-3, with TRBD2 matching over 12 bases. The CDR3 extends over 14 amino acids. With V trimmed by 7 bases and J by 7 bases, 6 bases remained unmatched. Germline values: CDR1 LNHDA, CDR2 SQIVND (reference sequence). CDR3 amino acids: CASTSTSGGYTQYF. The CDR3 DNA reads TGTGCCAGTACCTCGACTAGCGGGGGCTATACGCAGTATTTT.